This T cell receptor (beta chain) was recovered during a study of identical twins. There are a few counts of this clonotype. Germline CDR1 is WSHSY and CDR2 is SAAADI. The germline V and J ends were trimmed by 6 bases and 1 base, with 9 bases remaining between them. The CDR3 has 13 residues. Each cDNA held unique molecular identifiers, and template switching gave it a universal primer site. TCRdb re-called the 5' RACE reads through MiXCR, storing one row per CDR3 protein. The sample shows 200,000 to 250,000 distinct CDR3 sequences, 6.5% of them seen only once. The same sample was also used in a study of T cells expressing NK-cell markers. That publication notes: Repertoires of TCR beta were obtained from T cells sorted as CD3+CD56+NKG2C+, CD3+CD56+NKG2C- and CD3+CD56-NKG2C+. Certain NKG2C+ T cell clones were expanded, and their HCMV specificity remained unclear.

This clonotype was sampled from a woman aged 18-30 years in good health. The sequenced sample was CD8+ T cells sorted from blood. The chain links TRBV10-2 to TRBJ1-1; D is ambiguous. The CDR3 region has the DNA TGCGCCAGCAGGGACGACGAGAACACTGAAGCTTTCTTT. Residues: CASRDDENTEAFF.